This TCR beta chain was obtained from a study of T-cell memory formation after mild COVID-19. Looking at the study overall: Largely donor-specific sequence clusters came from a couple of donors. Study-level points and caveats: Pre-infection memory carried some responding clones, suggesting that cross-reactive memory joined. Most CD4+ clones that shrank were in CM and EM, while CD8+ ones turned up in EMRA.

The CDR3 is 14 residues long. The ends lost 6 bases at V and 3 bases at J; junction bases unmatched: 8. Employing constant-segment primers, 5'RACE generated TCR alpha and TCR beta cDNA libraries bearing sample barcodes and UMIs. Each CDR3 protein gets one entry after TCRdb re-called the 5' RACE reads with MiXCR. The data contain about 130,000 distinct CDR3 sequences, about 15% of them singletons. Details on this clonotype: As yet, its antigen is unknown.

This chain joins TRBV12-3 or TRBV12-4 and TRBJ2-7, with 7 bases lining up with TRBD2. The sequenced sample consisted of PBMCs or a T cell subset sorted from them (not recorded which). This TCR was sampled from an adult woman who had mild COVID-19 (a few samples of this study predate the infection). Cell type and time point are not known. Here the CDR3 DNA reads TGTGCCAGCAGCCCCGAGCGGGGAATCTACGAGCAGTACTTC. This encodes CASSPERGIYEQYF.